The TCR beta chain under discussion was sequenced for a study of shared clonotypes between healthy human individuals. The DNA input per sorted-subset replicate PCR was 200 to 250 ng, corresponding to 25,000 to 30,000 T cell genomes. Using immunoSEQ multiplex PCR, the repertoire was profiled, and TCRdb retains in-frame clones only, with some absent. The sample holds some 1 million clones, more than 65% seen once. The CDR3 sequence is 11 residues long. V lost 1 base and J 6 bases, leaving 3 bases between the germline ends. The germline V gene has CDR1 GTSNPN and CDR2 SVGIG (reference sequence). The clonotype originates from a man aged 18 to 30 in good health. Material for sequencing was memory CD4+ T cells sorted from blood. The sample's subset: CD45RA-negative fraction. This rearrangement joins TRBV30 to TRBJ2-2; D uncertain. Here the CDR3 DNA reads TGTGCCTGGAGTGGGGCCGGGGAGCTGTTTTTT. Its translation is CAWSGAGELFF.